This T cell receptor (beta chain) comes out of a study of a mutant IDH1 vaccine in newly diagnosed glioma. Overall study context: Eight vaccine doses were administered to patients at weeks 1, 3, 5, 7, 11, 15, 19 and 23. Commencement of vaccination occurred 4-6 weeks following radiotherapy alone, or concurrently with temozolomide cycles. Therapy received beforehand was radiotherapy, temozolomide, or both, with most patients given both.

CDR3 length: 17 residues. The germline V and J ends were trimmed by 5 bases and 2 bases, with 21 bases remaining between them. Looked up from germline, CDR1 is LGHNA and CDR2 is YSLEER. Using immunoSEQ multiplex PCR, the repertoire was profiled, and TCRdb retains in-frame clones only, with some absent. Here the sample spans around 25,000 clones, around 70% being singletons. Time point of the sample: week 11, during vaccination. One vaccine dose held 300 ug of mutant IDH1 20-mer peptide and came with topical imiquimod. Concerning this clone itself: Its antigen remains unknown.

The receptor comes from a man aged 18 to 35 with glioma. Some clones in this sample may be carry-over from other donors' samples. The material was peripheral blood mononuclear cells (PBMCs), obtained from a glioma patient whose treatment included an IDH1 peptide vaccine. This chain joins TRBV4-3 and TRBJ1-2, with no clear D. The CDR3 loop reads CASSVRVARWENYGYTF. CDR3 DNA: TGCGCCAGCAGCGTAAGGGTCGCGCGGTGGGAAAACTATGGCTACACCTTC.